The subject of this entry is one TCR beta chain. This sample was included in a study of shared clonotypes between healthy human individuals. Donors were healthy HIV-negative adults without recently reported acute infections or vaccinations. The donors were all Caucasian adults (living in Nashville, Tennessee). The CDR3 spans 14 residues. The V gene lost 4 bases and the J gene lost 6 bases, with 16 bases spanning the gap. Germline CDR1 is SGHDT and CDR2 is YYEEEE. Libraries were prepared by immunoSEQ multiplex PCR; TCRdb keeps only in-frame clonotypes and omits some of them. This table holds 550,000 to 600,000 clones, around 78% found once.

The source material was PBMCs. The chain couples TRBV5-6 to TRBJ1-1; D is undetermined. This receptor was identified in a woman aged 40 to 50 in good health. Some clones in this sample may be carry-over from other donors' samples. As DNA, the CDR3 is TGTGCCAGCAGCCCGGACGTACTATATCCTGAAGCTTTCTTT. It codes for CASSPDVLYPEAFF.